This TCR beta chain was sequenced for a study of blood T cell repertoires in COVID-19. Study overall: Samples taken during acute and convalescent COVID-19 were collected in the United States, Italy and Spain.

This CDR3 region has 18 residues. Unmatched junction bases numbered 10, after V lost 0 bases and J lost 5 bases. The germline V gene has CDR1 SGDLS and CDR2 YYNGEE. How the authors handled the data: Reference gene primer amplification gave nucleated cell count estimates. Repertoires were generated with immunoSEQ multiplex PCR, while TCRdb's copy carries only in-frame clones and drops some. From that table come the V and J calls and clone size; the DNA was used to work out D and trimming. The sample records approximately 150,000 clones, about 92% being singletons. This receptor was obtained from a human donor in a cohort sampled during active COVID-19. The V and J genes are TRBV9 and TRBJ2-5, with 13 bases fitting TRBD2. The sample was peripheral blood. The CDR3 DNA reads TGTGCCAGCAGCGTAGGGACTAGCGGGGGCGCCGGGGGGGAGACCCAGTACTTC. This encodes CASSVGTSGGAGGETQYF.